These 25 T cell receptor beta chains were all obtained from the same sample, sequenced in a study of blood T cell repertoires in COVID-19. TCRdb's table, derived via immunoSEQ multiplex PCR, lists solely in-frame clones and lacks some. The sample gives 200,000 to 250,000 clones, approximately 90% of which show up once; approximately 4.2% is in the top ten. Sample: PBMCs or T cells enriched from blood (not recorded which). The receptor set was obtained from a woman younger than 45 who had recovered from COVID-19.

The rearrangement joins TRBV19 to TRBJ1-5; 7 bases fit TRBD1. The CDR3 is made up of 13 amino acids. Germline V gene sequence: CDR1 LNHDA, CDR2 SQIVND (reference sequence). Trimming removed 9 bases from V and 7 bases from J; junction bases left unmatched: 9. The CDR3 coding sequence is TGTGCCAGCGCAGGGGGACGGTGGCAGCCCCAGCATTTT. It codes for CASAGGRWQPQHF.

The chain has TRBV6-5 and TRBJ1-5; the D gene is possibly TRBD1 (5 bases). This CDR3 has 15 residues. V was pared by 8 bases and J by 5 bases, with 19 bases between. Looked up from germline, CDR1 is MNHEY and CDR2 is SVGAGI. CDR3 protein: CASLKLGQLDQPQHF. Here the CDR3 DNA reads TGTGCCAGCCTGAAATTGGGGCAGTTAGATCAGCCCCAGCATTTT.

This rearrangement joins TRBV9 to TRBJ2-7, with D hard to call. This CDR3 is built from 14 residues. Deletions cut 1 base from V and 2 bases from J, with 10 bases between. Germline loops: CDR1 SGDLS, CDR2 YYNGEE. In nucleotides, the CDR3 is TGTGCCAGCAGCGTATCGGAGCAGACCTACGAGCAGTACTTC. Protein sequence: CASSVSEQTYEQYF.

As to this clone: One end of the junction is discordant with germline, which a read error may explain. This chain uses TRBV5-6 with TRBJ1-2; 7 nucleotides align to TRBD1. The CDR3 totals 13 residues. CDR1 and CDR2 (germline): SGHDT, YYEEEE. The CDR3 region is CASSTWGGQALLF. Here the CDR3 DNA reads TGTGCCAGCAGCACCTGGGGAGGACAGGCCCTCCTATTC.

The V gene is TRBV29-1, the J gene TRBJ1-1, with D uncertain. This CDR3 has 14 residues. Trimming cost V 6 bases and J 3 bases, with 17 bases left between them. The germline CDR1 and CDR2 sequences are SQVTM and ANQGSEA. The CDR3 bases are TGCAGCGTGGCCCCGGGAGTTACTTACACTGAAGCTTTCTTT. Translating gives CSVAPGVTYTEAFF. The whole variable domain, filled in from reference TRBV29-1 and TRBJ1-1, reads SAVISQKPSRDICQRGTSLTIQCQVDSQVTMMFWYRQQPGQSLTLIATANQGSEATYESGFVIDKFPISRPNLTFSTLTVSNMSPEDSSIYLCSVAPGVTYTEAFFGQGTRLTVV.

This chain links TRBV12-3 or TRBV12-4 with TRBJ1-2; D not certain. The CDR3 covers 13 residues. V gave up 7 bases and J gave up 4 bases, with 13 bases separating them. DNA for the CDR3: TGTGCCAGCACCCTGGCAGATGTCTATGGCTACACCTTC. This sequence encodes CASTLADVYGYTF.

The chain uses TRBV19 and TRBJ2-1, with D possibly being TRBD2 (7 bases). Trimming removed 9 bases at V and 6 bases at J, with 18 bases between. Germline CDR1 LNHDA, CDR2 SQIVND (reference sequence). This CDR3 has 14 amino acids. This CDR3 is CASTGGGLGNEQFF. The DNA for the CDR3 is TGTGCCAGCACTGGGGGGGGGCTAGGCAATGAGCAGTTCTTC.

J is TRBJ2-5 and V is TRBV3-1 (or the pseudogene TRBV3-2); TRBD2 agrees at 10 bases. The CDR3 has 16 residues. The germline gives CDR1 LGHDT, CDR2 YNNKEL (reference sequence). J lost 2 bases, V lost 1 base, and 4 bases had no gene match. The chain's CDR3 is CASSQVLAGGQETQYF. CDR3 bases: TGTGCCAGCAGCCAAGTGTTAGCGGGAGGTCAAGAGACCCAGTACTTC.

The chain joins TRBV14 to TRBJ1-6; D gene unclear. CDR3 size: 14 residues. Germline-derived CDR1 and CDR2 are SGHDN and FVKESK. Between the trimmed V and J ends, which lost 1 base and 9 bases, there was a span of 10 bases. The CDR3 sequence: CASSQGAVLSPLHF. CDR3 nucleotide sequence: TGTGCCAGCAGCCAAGGGGCAGTACTTTCACCCCTCCACTTT.

The chain has TRBV6-4 and TRBJ1-1; a possible D gene is TRBD1 (5 bases). Trimming removed 2 bases at V and 1 base at J, with 8 bases between. CDR3 length: 14 amino acids. Germline CDR1 reads MRHNA; CDR2 reads SNTAGT. The CDR3 region has the DNA TGTGCCAGCAGTGACGGAAGGGGGAACACTGAAGCTTTCTTT. The encoded protein is CASSDGRGNTEAFF.

The CDR3 sequence: CASSLLRTDGNTIYF. As DNA, the CDR3 is TGTGCCAGCAGCCTCCTAAGGACAGATGGAAACACCATATATTTT. The chain recombines TRBV4-2 with TRBJ1-3, with D maybe TRBD1 (6 bases). Germline-derived CDR1 and CDR2 are LGHNA and YNFKEQ. The CDR3 consists of 15 residues. Trimming removed 4 bases at V and 3 bases at J, with 13 bases between.

This chain connects TRBV24-1 to TRBJ2-5; D ambiguous. Trimming removed 4 bases from V and 0 bases from J, with 14 bases in between. CDR1 KGHDR and CDR2 SFDVKD come from the germline V gene. The CDR3 extends over 16 amino acids. Written as DNA, the CDR3 is TGTGCCACCAGTGAAAACGACTGGTACCACCAAGAGACCCAGTACTTC. Amino acid sequence: CATSENDWYHQETQYF.

The CDR3 nucleotides are TGCAGTGCTAGTATATTTAGGGGCTCCTACAATGAGCAGTTCTTC. The encoded protein is CSASIFRGSYNEQFF. This chain uses TRBV20-1 with TRBJ2-1; tentatively, D is TRBD1 (5 bases). CDR1 and CDR2 (germline): DFQATT, SNEGSKA (reference sequence). The germline V and J ends were trimmed by 3 bases and 0 bases, with 12 bases remaining between them. The CDR3 totals 15 residues.

The genes are TRBV6-5 and TRBJ2-7; the D gene is possibly TRBD2 (7 bases). Trimming stripped 0 bases from V and 7 bases from J, with 19 bases between. The CDR3 covers 16 residues. Germline CDR1 and CDR2: MNHEY and SVGAGI. The CDR3 here is CASSYSLGGLGREQYF. CDR3 DNA: TGTGCCAGCAGTTACTCCCTGGGGGGCCTCGGGAGGGAGCAGTACTTC.

The chain uses TRBV7-2 and TRBJ1-4; unclear D gene. Germline CDR1 reads SGHTA; CDR2 reads FQGNSA. The CDR3 is made up of 15 amino acids. Between the trimmed V and J ends, which lost 1 base and 1 base, there was a span of 7 bases. CDR3 DNA sequence: TGTGCCAGCAGCTTAGTCGGCGGAACTAATGAAAAACTGTTTTTT. Residues: CASSLVGGTNEKLFF.

The chain couples TRBV10-2 to TRBJ1-4; 9 nucleotides line up with TRBD1. Losses at the gene ends were 8 bases for V and 4 bases for J; bases not matched to a gene: 8. The CDR3 contains 15 residues. Germline CDR1 is WSHSY and CDR2 is SAAADI. The CDR3 coding sequence is TGCGCCAGCGCACGACAGGGGGTGGTTAATGAAAAACTGTTTTTT. This translates into CASARQGVVNEKLFF.

The rearrangement uses TRBV19 and TRBJ2-7, with 11 nucleotides matching TRBD2. CDR3 length equals 16 residues. In germline, CDR1 is LNHDA, CDR2 SQIVND (reference sequence). V dropped 4 bases and J dropped 2; count of bases not matched to a gene: 7. The CDR3 DNA reads TGTGCCAGTAGTACAGTTGCTAGCGGGAGGACCTACGAGCAGTACTTC. As protein: CASSTVASGRTYEQYF.

This chain links TRBV28 with TRBJ2-3, with no clear D. With 3 bases removed from V and 4 bases from J, the gap between germline ends came to 8 bases. Germline CDR1 MDHEN, CDR2 SYDVKM. This CDR3 has 13 residues. CDR3 amino acids: CASSLTFPDTQYF. DNA for the CDR3: TGTGCCAGCAGTTTGACATTCCCAGATACGCAGTATTTT.

This rearrangement joins TRBV7-2 to TRBJ1-4; 8 positions agree with TRBD1. The CDR3 contains 15 residues. V lost 5 bases, J lost 10 bases, and 12 bases stayed unmatched. Looked up from germline, CDR1 is SGHTA and CDR2 is FQGNSA. This CDR3 is CASSHTDRARGKLFF. For the CDR3, the DNA is TGTGCCAGCAGCCATACGGACAGGGCCCGGGGAAAACTGTTTTTT.

Of note for this clone: Other nucleotide sequences in the sample specify the same CDR3. The rearrangement uses TRBV28 and TRBJ1-5; weak D call: TRBD1 (5 bases). Trimming took 5 bases from V and 1 from J, leaving 12 bases between them. CDR3 length: 15 amino acids. CDR1 is MDHEN and CDR2 is SYDVKM in the germline V gene. The CDR3 here is CASSLGGVSNQPQHF. The CDR3 nucleotides read TGTGCCAGCAGTCTCGGGGGAGTAAGCAATCAGCCCCAGCATTTT.

The genes are TRBV18 and TRBJ1-2; TRBD1 matches at 8 bases. Germline V CDR1 and CDR2: KGHSH, LQKENI. This CDR3 comprises 14 residues. Trimming at V came to 3 bases and at J to 7 bases, leaving 7 bases not matched to a gene. CDR3 nucleotides: TGTGCCAGCTCACCTTCGGACAGGGCGTCTGGCTACACCTTC. Protein product: CASSPSDRASGYTF.

The chain is built from TRBV15 and TRBJ2-5; D gene unclear. The V end was cut by 8 bases, the J end by 0 bases, with 10 bases between. The CDR3 is 13 residues long. Looked up from germline, CDR1 is LNHNV and CDR2 is YYDKDF (reference sequence). In nucleotides, the CDR3 is TGTGCCACCCAAGTTCAGTACCAAGAGACCCAGTACTTC. This encodes CATQVQYQETQYF.

CDR3 protein: CASSLNNRVHEQYF. In DNA, the CDR3 is TGTGCCAGCAGCCTCAACAACAGGGTCCACGAGCAGTACTTC. This sequence joins TRBV7-9 and TRBJ2-7; perhaps TRBD1 as D (6 bases). Germline CDR1 is SEHNR and CDR2 is FQNEAQ (reference sequence). CDR3 size: 14 residues. V was cut by 5 bases and J by 5 bases, with 16 bases left in between.

The chain carries TRBV28 and TRBJ1-3; D is possibly TRBD1 (6 bases). Trimming left V 6 bases short and J 0 bases short, with 9 bases between. Germline loops: CDR1 MDHEN, CDR2 SYDVKM. This CDR3 spans 14 amino acids. The CDR3 sequence is CASRVDSSGNTIYF. The DNA for the CDR3 is TGTGCCAGCAGGGTGGACAGCTCTGGAAACACCATATATTTT. The full variable domain, completed using reference TRBV28 and TRBJ1-3, is DVKVTQSSRYLVKRTGEKVFLECVQDMDHENMFWYRQDPGLGLRLIYFSYDVKMKEKGDIPEGYSVSREKKERFSLILESASTNQTSMYLCASRVDSSGNTIYFGEGSWLTVV.

The chain combines TRBV3-1 (or the pseudogene TRBV3-2) with TRBJ2-4, with 8 bases lining up with TRBD2. Germline V CDR1 and CDR2: LGHDT, YNNKEL (reference sequence). The CDR3 spans 17 residues. The V and J ends lost 1 base and 1 base, in that order; junction bases with no gene match: 6. The chain's CDR3 is CASSQVAGGLAKNIQYF. The CDR3 nucleotides are TGTGCCAGCAGCCAAGTGGCGGGGGGTCTGGCCAAAAACATTCAGTACTTC.